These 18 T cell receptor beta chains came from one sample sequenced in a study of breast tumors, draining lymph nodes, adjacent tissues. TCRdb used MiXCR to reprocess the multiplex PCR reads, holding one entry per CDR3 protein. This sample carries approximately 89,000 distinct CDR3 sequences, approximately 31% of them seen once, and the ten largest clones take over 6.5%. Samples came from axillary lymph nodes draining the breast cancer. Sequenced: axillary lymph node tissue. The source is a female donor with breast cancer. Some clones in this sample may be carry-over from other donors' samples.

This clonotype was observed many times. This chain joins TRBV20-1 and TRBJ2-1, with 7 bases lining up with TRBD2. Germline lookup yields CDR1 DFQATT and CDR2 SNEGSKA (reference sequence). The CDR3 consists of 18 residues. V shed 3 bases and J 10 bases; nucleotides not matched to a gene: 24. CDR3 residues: CSASSGLVGGSYLWEQFF. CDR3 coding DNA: TGCAGTGCTAGTAGCGGCCTCGTTGGCGGGAGTTACTTATGGGAGCAGTTCTTC.

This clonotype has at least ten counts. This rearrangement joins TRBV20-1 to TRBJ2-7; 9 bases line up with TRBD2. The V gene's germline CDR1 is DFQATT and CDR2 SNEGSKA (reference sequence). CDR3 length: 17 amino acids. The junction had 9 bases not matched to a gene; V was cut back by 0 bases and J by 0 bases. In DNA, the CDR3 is TGCAGTGCTAGAGATTCGTGGCTAGCGGGGCACTCCTACGAGCAGTACTTC. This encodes CSARDSWLAGHSYEQYF.

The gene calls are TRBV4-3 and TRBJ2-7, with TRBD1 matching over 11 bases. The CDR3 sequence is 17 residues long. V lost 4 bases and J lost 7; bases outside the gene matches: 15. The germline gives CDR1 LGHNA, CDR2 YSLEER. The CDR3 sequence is CASSPSGGTGGSGEQYF. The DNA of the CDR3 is TGCGCCAGCAGCCCATCCGGTGGGACAGGGGGTTCGGGAGAGCAGTACTTC.

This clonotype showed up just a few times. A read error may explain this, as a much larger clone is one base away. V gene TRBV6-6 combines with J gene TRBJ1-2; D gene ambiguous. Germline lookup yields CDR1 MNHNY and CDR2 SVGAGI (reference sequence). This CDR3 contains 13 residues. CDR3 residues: CASSFEANYGCTF. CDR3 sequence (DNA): TGTGCCAGCAGTTTCGAGGCTAACTATGGCTGCACCTTC.

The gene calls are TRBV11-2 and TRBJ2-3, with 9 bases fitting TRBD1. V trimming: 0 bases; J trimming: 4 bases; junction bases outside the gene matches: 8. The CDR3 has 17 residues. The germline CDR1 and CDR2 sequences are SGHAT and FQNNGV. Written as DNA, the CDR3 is TGTGCCAGCAGCTTAGATTTAGGGACAGGGCGACCAGATACGCAGTATTTT. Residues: CASSLDLGTGRPDTQYF.

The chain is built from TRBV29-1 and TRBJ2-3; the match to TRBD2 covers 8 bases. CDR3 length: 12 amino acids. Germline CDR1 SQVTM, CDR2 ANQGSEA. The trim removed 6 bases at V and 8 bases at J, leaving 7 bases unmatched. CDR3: CSVPSGSGTQYF. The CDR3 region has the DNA TGCAGCGTCCCTAGCGGGTCGGGTACGCAGTATTTT.

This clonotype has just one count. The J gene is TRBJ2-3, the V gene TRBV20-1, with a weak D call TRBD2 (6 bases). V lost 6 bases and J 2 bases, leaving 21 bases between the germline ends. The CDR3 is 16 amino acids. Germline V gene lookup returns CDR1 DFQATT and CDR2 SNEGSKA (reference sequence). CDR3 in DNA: TGCAGTGCCCCGACCCCCCAGGGACTGAACACAGATACGCAGTATTTT. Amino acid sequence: CSAPTPQGLNTDTQYF.

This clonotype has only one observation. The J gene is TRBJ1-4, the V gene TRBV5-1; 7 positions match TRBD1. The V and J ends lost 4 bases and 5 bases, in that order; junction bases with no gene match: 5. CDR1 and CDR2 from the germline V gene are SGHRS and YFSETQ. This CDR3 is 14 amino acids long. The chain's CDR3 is CASSLTGTNEKLFF. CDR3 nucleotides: TGCGCCAGCAGCCTGACAGGGACAAATGAAAAACTGTTTTTT.

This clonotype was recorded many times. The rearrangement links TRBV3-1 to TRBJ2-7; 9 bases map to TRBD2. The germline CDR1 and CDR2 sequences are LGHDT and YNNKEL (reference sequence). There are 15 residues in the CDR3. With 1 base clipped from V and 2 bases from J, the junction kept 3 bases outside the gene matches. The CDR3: CASSQAAGGPYEQYF. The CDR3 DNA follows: TGTGCCAGCAGCCAAGCGGCGGGAGGGCCCTACGAGCAGTACTTC.

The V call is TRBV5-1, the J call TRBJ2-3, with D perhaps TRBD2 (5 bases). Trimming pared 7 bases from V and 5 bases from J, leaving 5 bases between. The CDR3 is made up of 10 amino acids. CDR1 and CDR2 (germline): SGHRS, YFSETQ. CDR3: CASGGDTQYF. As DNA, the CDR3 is TGCGCCAGCGGAGGAGATACGCAGTATTTT.

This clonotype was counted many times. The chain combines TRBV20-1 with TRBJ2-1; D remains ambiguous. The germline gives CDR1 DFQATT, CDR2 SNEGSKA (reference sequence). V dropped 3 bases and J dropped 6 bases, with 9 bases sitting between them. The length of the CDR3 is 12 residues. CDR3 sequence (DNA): TGCAGTGCTAGTAGGTGGGGCAATGAGCAGTTCTTC. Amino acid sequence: CSASRWGNEQFF.

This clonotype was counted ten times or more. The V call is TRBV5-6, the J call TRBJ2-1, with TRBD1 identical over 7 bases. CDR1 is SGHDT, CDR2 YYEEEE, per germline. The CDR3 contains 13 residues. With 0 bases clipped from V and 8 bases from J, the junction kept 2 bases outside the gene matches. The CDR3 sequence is CASSLGQGDEQFF. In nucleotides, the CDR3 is TGTGCCAGCAGCTTGGGGCAGGGGGATGAGCAGTTCTTC.

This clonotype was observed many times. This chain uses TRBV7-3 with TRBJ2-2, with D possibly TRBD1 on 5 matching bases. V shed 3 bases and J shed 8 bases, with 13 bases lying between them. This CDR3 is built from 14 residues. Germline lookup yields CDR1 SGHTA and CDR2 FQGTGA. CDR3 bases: TGTGCCAGCAGCTTTCAGGGTGTGCCTGGGGAGCTGTTTTTT. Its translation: CASSFQGVPGELFF.

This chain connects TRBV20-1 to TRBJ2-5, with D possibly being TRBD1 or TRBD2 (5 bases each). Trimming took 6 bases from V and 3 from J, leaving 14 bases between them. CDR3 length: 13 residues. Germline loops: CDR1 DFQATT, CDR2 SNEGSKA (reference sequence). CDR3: CSAHGGWEETQYF. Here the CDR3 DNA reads TGCAGTGCCCATGGGGGTTGGGAAGAGACCCAGTACTTC.

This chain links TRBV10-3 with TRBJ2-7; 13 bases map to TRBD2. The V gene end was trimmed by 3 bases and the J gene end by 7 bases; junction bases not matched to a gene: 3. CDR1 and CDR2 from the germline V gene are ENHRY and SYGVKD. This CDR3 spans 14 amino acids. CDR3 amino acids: CAISEWGLAGEQYF. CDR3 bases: TGTGCCATCAGTGAATGGGGACTAGCGGGAGAGCAGTACTTC.

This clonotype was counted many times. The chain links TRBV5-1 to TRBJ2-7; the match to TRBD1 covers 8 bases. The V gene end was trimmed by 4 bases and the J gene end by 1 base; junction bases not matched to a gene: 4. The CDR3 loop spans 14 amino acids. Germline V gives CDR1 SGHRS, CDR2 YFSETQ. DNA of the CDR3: TGCGCCAGCAGCGGGGACAGGAGATCCTACGAGCAGTACTTC. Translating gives CASSGDRRSYEQYF.

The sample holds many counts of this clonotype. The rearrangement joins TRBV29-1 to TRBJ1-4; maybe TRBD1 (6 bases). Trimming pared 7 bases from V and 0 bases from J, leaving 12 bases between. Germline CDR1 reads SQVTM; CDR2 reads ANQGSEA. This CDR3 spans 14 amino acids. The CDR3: CSALRDTTNEKLFF. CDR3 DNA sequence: TGCAGCGCCCTTAGGGACACAACTAATGAAAAACTGTTTTTT.

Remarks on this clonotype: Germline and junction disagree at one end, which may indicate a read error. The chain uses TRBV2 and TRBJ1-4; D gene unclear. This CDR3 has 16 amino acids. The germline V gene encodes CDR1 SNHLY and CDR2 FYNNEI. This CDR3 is CASSPFRDTFNEKLPF. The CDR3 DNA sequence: TGTGCCAGCAGTCCCTTTAGAGATACTTTTAATGAAAAACTGCCTTTT.